This TCR beta chain was documented in a study of T cells after yellow fever vaccination. This clonotype was counted at least ten times. Its antigen is not identified. CDR3 length: 14 residues. Per the germline V gene, CDR1 is DFQATT and CDR2 is SNEGSKA (reference sequence). Losses at the gene ends were 3 bases for V and 10 bases for J; bases not matched to a gene: 14. Template switching with 5'RACE generated the TCR cDNA and added a universal primer site and UMIs. TCRdb fed the 5' RACE reads into MiXCR, producing one record per CDR3 protein. The sample includes some 110,000 distinct CDR3 sequences, roughly 6.8% of them seen just once. Findings of the study overall: Abundant clonotypes from the bulk population could have been carried over as contaminants into FACS-sorted repertoires. Detected again after the booster were most primary-vaccination clones, at nearly 97% CD4 and nearly 90% CD8. Compared with primary, the secondary response was weaker and peaked at day 5, not 15.

The source was CD4+ T cells sorted from PBMCs, collected around 45 days after the first yellow fever vaccination. This TCR was sampled from a man between 18 and 29 years old who received the YFV17D yellow fever vaccine. This chain uses TRBV20-1 with TRBJ1-1; TRBD1 agrees at 7 bases. The CDR3, as DNA: TGCAGTGCTAGGAGGGACAGCTTAGGGGATTCAGCTTTCTTT. The encoded protein is CSARRDSLGDSAFF.